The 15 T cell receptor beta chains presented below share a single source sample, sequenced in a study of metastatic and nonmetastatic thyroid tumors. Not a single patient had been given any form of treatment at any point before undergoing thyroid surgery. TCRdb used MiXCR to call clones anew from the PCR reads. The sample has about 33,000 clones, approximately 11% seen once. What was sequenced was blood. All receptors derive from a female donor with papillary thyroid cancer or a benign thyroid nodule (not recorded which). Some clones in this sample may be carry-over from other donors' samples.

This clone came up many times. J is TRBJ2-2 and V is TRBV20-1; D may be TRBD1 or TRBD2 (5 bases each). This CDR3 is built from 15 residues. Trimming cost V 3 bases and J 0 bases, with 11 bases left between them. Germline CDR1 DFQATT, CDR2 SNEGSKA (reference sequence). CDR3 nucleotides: TGCAGTGCTAGGGGTCTGGGGGCGAACACCGGGGAGCTGTTTTTT. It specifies CSARGLGANTGELFF.

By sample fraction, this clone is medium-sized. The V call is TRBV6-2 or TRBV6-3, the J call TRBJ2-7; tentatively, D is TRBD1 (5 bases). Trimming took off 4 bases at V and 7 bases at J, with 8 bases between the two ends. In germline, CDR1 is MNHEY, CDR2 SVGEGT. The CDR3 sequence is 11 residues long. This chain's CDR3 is CASSSQGEQYF. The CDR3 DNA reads TGTGCCAGCAGTTCCCAGGGTGAGCAGTACTTC.

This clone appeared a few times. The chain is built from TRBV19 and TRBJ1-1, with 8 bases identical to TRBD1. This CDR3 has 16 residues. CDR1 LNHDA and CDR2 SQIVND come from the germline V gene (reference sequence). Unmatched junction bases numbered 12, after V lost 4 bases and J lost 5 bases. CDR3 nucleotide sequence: TGTGCCAGTAGTACTCCACGACAGGGGCCATTAACTGAAGCTTTCTTT. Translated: CASSTPRQGPLTEAFF.

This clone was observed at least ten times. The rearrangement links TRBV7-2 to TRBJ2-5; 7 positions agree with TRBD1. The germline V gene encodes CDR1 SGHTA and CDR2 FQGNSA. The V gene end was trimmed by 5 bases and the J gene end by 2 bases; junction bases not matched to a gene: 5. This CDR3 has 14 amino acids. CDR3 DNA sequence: TGTGCCAGCAGCCCCCAGACAGGGCAAGAGACCCAGTACTTC. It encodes CASSPQTGQETQYF.

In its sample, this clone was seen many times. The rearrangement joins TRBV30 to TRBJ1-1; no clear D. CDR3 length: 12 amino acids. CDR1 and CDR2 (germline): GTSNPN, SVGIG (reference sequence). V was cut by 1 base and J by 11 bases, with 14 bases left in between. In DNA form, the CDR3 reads TGTGCCTGGAGTGGCATCTACGGGGATGCTTTCTTT. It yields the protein CAWSGIYGDAFF.

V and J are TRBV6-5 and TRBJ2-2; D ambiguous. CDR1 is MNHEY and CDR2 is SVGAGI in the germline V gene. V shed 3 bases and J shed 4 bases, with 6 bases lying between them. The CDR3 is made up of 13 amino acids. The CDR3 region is CASSYGSTGELFF. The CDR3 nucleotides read TGTGCCAGCAGTTATGGCAGCACCGGGGAGCTGTTTTTT.

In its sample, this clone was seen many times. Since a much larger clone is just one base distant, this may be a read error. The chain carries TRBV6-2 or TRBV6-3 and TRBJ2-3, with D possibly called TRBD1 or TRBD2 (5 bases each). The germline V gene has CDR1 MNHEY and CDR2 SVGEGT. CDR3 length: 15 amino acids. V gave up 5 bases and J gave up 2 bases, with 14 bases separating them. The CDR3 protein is CASSDGADLTDTQYF. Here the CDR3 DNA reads TGTGCCAGCAGTGACGGGGCTGACCTCACAGATACGCAGTATTTT.

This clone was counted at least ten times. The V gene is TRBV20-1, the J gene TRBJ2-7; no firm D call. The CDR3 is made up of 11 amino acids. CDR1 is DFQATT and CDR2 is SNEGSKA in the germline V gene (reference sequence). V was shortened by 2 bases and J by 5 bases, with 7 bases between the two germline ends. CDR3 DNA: TGCAGTGCTAGACAAGGGAACGAGCAGTACTTC. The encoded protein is CSARQGNEQYF.

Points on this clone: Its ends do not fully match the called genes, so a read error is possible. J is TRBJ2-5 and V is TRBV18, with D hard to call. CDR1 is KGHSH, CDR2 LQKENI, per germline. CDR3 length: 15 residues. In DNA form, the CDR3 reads TGTGTCAGCTCACTGACCCCAAGGAAACAAGAGACCCAGTACTTC. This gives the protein CVSSLTPRKQETQYF.

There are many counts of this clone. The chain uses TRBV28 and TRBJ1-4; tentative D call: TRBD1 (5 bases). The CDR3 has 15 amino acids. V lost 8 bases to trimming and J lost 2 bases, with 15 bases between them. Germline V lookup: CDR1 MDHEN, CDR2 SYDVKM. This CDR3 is CASRKRRGTNEKLFF. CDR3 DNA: TGTGCCAGCCGTAAGCGGCGGGGGACTAATGAAAAACTGTTTTTT.

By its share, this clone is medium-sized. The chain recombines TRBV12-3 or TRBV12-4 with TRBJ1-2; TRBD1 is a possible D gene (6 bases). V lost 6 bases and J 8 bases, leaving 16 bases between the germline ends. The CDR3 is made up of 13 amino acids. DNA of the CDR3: TGTGCCAGCAGCCTTTTCGGGGGCGGAGGCTACACCTTC. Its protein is CASSLFGGGGYTF.

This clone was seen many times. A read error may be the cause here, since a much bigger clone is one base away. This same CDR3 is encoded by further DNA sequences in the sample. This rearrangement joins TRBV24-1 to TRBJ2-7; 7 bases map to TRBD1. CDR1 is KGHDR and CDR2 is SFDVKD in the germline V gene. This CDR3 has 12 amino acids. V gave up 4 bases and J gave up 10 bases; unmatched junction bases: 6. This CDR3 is CATSDDREKQYF. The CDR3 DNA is TGTGCCACCAGTGACGACAGGGAAAAACAGTACTTC.

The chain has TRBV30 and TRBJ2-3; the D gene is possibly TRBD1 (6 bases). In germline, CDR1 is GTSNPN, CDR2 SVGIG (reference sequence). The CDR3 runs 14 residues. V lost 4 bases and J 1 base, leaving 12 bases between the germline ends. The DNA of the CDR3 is TGTGCCTGGACCCCGTCAGGGGGCACAGATACGCAGTATTTT. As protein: CAWTPSGGTDTQYF.

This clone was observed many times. CDR3 nucleotides: TGTGCCAGCAGTGCTAGACAGGGGGTCAGCAATCAGCCCCAGCATTTT. This gives the protein CASSARQGVSNQPQHF. The V and J genes are TRBV6-1 and TRBJ1-5, with 9 bases identical to TRBD1. V trimming: 4 bases; J trimming: 1 base; junction bases outside the gene matches: 5. Germline lookup yields CDR1 MNHNS and CDR2 SASEGT. This CDR3 contains 16 residues.

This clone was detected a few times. The CDR3 loop is CASVTSNQPQHF. The CDR3 nucleotides read TGTGCCAGCGTCACAAGCAATCAGCCCCAGCATTTT. V gene TRBV6-1 combines with J gene TRBJ1-5, with D unresolved. The CDR3 extends over 12 amino acids. Germline CDR1 and CDR2: MNHNS and SASEGT. V gave up 8 bases and J gave up 1 base, with 6 bases separating them.